This T cell receptor beta chain appears in the sequencing data of a study of T cells after yellow fever vaccination. Study conclusions and caveats: There was a possibility that FACS-sorted repertoires contained abundant clonotypes contaminating from the bulk population.

The CDR3 is 13 residues long. Germline CDR1 MNHNS, CDR2 SASEGT. Trimming left V 7 bases short and J 4 bases short, with 13 bases between. A word on this clonotype: What it binds is unknown.

TCRdb analysed the 5' RACE reads with MiXCR anew, one entry per CDR3 protein. In the table there are some 350,000 distinct CDR3 sequences, roughly 8.7% of which are singletons. Sequenced material: PBMCs, taken on the day of the first yellow fever vaccination. This chain connects TRBV6-1 to TRBJ1-1; D unclear. This sequence was found in a man between 18 and 35 years old who received the YFV17D yellow fever vaccine. The CDR3 DNA sequence: TGTGCCAGCATTCGTCCGGCGGGCACTGAAGCTTTCTTT. The encoded protein is CASIRPAGTEAFF.